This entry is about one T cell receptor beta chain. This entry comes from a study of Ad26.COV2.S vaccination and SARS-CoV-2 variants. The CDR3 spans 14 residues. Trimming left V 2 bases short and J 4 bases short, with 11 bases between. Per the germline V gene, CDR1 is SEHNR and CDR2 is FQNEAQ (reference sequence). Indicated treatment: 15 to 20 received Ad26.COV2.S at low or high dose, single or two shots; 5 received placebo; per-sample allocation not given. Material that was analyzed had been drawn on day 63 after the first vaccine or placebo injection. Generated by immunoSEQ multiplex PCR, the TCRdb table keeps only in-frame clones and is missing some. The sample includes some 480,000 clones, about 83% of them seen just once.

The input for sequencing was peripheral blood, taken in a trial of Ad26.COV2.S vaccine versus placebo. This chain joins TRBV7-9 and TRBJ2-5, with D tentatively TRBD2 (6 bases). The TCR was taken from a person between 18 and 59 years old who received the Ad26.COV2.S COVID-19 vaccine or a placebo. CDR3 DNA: TGTGCCAGCAGCTTAAAGGGGCGGGGAGAGACCCAGTACTTC. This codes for CASSLKGRGETQYF.